The 16 T cell receptor beta chains below were found in one sample sequenced in a study of cytomegalovirus exposure and HLA in healthy donors. The study ran its PCR with 60 Vbeta and 13 Jbeta primers. Profiled with immunoSEQ multiplex PCR; TCRdb holds only in-frame clones, not every one. This sample has fewer than 80,000 clones; roughly 74% occur once, and the top ten carry under 30%. The specimen sequenced was PBMCs. Every receptor here comes from a woman between 40 and 50 years old in good health and CMV-seropositive.

The chain has TRBV11-1 and TRBJ1-1; the match to TRBD1 covers 7 bases. J lost 3 bases, V lost 11 bases, and 18 bases had no gene match. Germline loops: CDR1 SGHAT, CDR2 FQDESV (reference sequence). This CDR3 spans 16 amino acids. Written as DNA, the CDR3 is TGTGCCTGCCACGAAAGGGGGCAAGGCCGGGACACTGAAGCTTTCTTT. Encoded protein: CACHERGQGRDTEAFF.

This clone was seen only once. The J gene is TRBJ1-1, the V gene TRBV30; no clear D gene. V lost 2 bases and J 0 bases, leaving 7 bases between the germline ends. The germline gives CDR1 GTSNPN, CDR2 SVGIG (reference sequence). This CDR3 spans 13 amino acids. This CDR3 is CAWSNSLNTEAFF. The CDR3 DNA reads TGTGCCTGGAGTAACAGTTTGAACACTGAAGCTTTCTTT.

The chain employs TRBV29-1 and TRBJ1-1; 8 nucleotides line up with TRBD1. Unmatched junction bases numbered 3, after V lost 8 bases and J lost 1 base. Per germline, CDR1 SQVTM and CDR2 ANQGSEA. The CDR3 has 12 amino acids. CDR3 sequence reads: CSFGTGNTEAFF. In DNA, the CDR3 is TGCAGCTTCGGGACAGGGAACACTGAAGCTTTCTTT. Full variable domain (outside the CDR3, taken from reference TRBV29-1 and TRBJ1-1): SAVISQKPSRDICQRGTSLTIQCQVDSQVTMMFWYRQQPGQSLTLIATANQGSEATYESGFVIDKFPISRPNLTFSTLTVSNMSPEDSSIYLCSFGTGNTEAFFGQGTRLTVV.

V gene TRBV6-5 combines with J gene TRBJ1-2; no definite D call. The CDR3 has 13 amino acids. Per germline, CDR1 MNHEY and CDR2 SVGAGI. Trimming stripped 2 bases from V and 7 bases from J, with 11 bases between. The CDR3 sequence: CASSYRESGGYTF. CDR3 coding DNA: TGTGCCAGCAGTTACAGGGAGTCCGGTGGCTACACCTTC.

This chain links TRBV4-2 with TRBJ2-7, with 7 bases aligning to TRBD1. There are 14 residues in the CDR3. Germline V gives CDR1 LGHNA, CDR2 YNFKEQ. The J segment lost 1 base and the V segment lost 2 bases, leaving 2 bases of the junction unmatched. CDR3 residues: CASSQPGQSYEQYF. The CDR3 DNA reads TGTGCCAGCAGCCAACCGGGACAGTCCTACGAGCAGTACTTC.

The V and J genes are TRBV5-6 and TRBJ2-3; 8 bases map to TRBD2. Germline loops: CDR1 SGHDT, CDR2 YYEEEE. The CDR3 is made up of 14 amino acids. J gave up 6 bases and V 4 bases, and 7 bases lay outside the gene matches. This CDR3 is CASSISGAHDTQYF. CDR3 in DNA: TGTGCCAGCAGCATTAGCGGGGCCCACGATACGCAGTATTTT. The variable domain in full, completed from reference TRBV5-6 and TRBJ2-3, reads DAGVTQSPTHLIKTRGQQVTLRCSPKSGHDTVSWYQQALGQGPQFIFQYYEEEERQRGNFPDRFSGHQFPNYSSELNVNALLLGDSALYLCASSISGAHDTQYFGPGTRLTVL.

The J gene is TRBJ1-1, the V gene TRBV7-3; 7 positions agree with TRBD1. This CDR3 comprises 14 residues. Germline trimming cut 3 bases from V and 6 bases from J; bases unmatched to any gene: 7. The germline V gene has CDR1 SGHTA and CDR2 FQGTGA. Here the CDR3 reads CASSLQGGSPEAFF. The CDR3, as DNA: TGTGCCAGCAGCTTGCAGGGGGGCAGCCCTGAAGCTTTCTTT.

The genes are TRBV2 and TRBJ2-7; D may be TRBD2 (5 bases). This CDR3 contains 15 residues. Germline V lookup: CDR1 SNHLY, CDR2 FYNNEI. V lost 4 bases and J lost 2, with 15 bases in between. This CDR3 reads CASSGLGEMTYEQYF. CDR3 nucleotides: TGTGCCAGCAGTGGGCTCGGGGAGATGACCTACGAGCAGTACTTC.

Sample share makes this clone medium-sized. At one boundary the junction diverges from the germline segment, which might be a read error. The chain joins TRBV4-1 to TRBJ2-7, with 9 bases that match TRBD1. There are 13 residues in the CDR3. Germline V gene lookup returns CDR1 MGHRA and CDR2 YSYEKL. CDR3 loop: CASGQGQGYEQYF. CDR3 coding DNA: TGCGCCAGCGGCCAGGGACAGGGCTACGAGCAGTACTTC.

The chain employs TRBV18 and TRBJ1-1; 8 nucleotides agree with TRBD1. The germline CDR1 and CDR2 sequences are KGHSH and LQKENI. Germline trimming cut 7 bases from V and 1 base from J; bases unmatched to any gene: 14. The CDR3 loop spans 17 amino acids. DNA of the CDR3: TGTGCCAGCTTCCCAGGATTCTCCGGGACAGGGAACACTGAAGCTTTCTTT. The encoded protein is CASFPGFSGTGNTEAFF.

The chain joins TRBV5-1 to TRBJ2-3, with D perhaps TRBD2 (5 bases). V lost 0 bases and J 3 bases, leaving 8 bases between the germline ends. The CDR3 covers 14 residues. Germline V lookup: CDR1 SGHRS, CDR2 YFSETQ. The CDR3 reads CASSLGVATDTQYF. As DNA, the CDR3 is TGCGCCAGCAGCTTGGGGGTAGCGACAGATACGCAGTATTTT.

The gene calls are TRBV19 and TRBJ1-1; no clear D. V gave up 7 bases and J gave up 4 bases, with 13 bases separating them. This CDR3 is built from 13 residues. CDR1 LNHDA and CDR2 SQIVND come from the germline V gene (reference sequence). CDR3 in DNA: TGTGCCAGTATAGGGTGGGAGCGCACTGAAGCTTTCTTT. Translation gives CASIGWERTEAFF.

This sequence joins TRBV4-3 and TRBJ1-2, with TRBD1 matching over 7 bases. From germline, CDR1 is LGHNA and CDR2 YSLEER. The CDR3 has 17 amino acids. V lost 0 bases to trimming and J lost 4 bases; unmatched junction nucleotides: 11. The CDR3 reads CASSQDRGQRSIYGYTF. DNA of the CDR3: TGCGCCAGCAGCCAAGATAGGGGACAGAGATCCATCTATGGCTACACCTTC.

The chain joins TRBV5-5 to TRBJ1-4; 7 bases align to TRBD1. V was pared by 4 bases and J by 13 bases, with 13 bases of the junction left unmatched. The CDR3 runs 14 residues. CDR1 and CDR2 (germline): SGHKS, YYEKEE (reference sequence). The CDR3 bases are TGTGCCAGCAGCACAACAGGGGACCGAGGTAGACTGTTTTTT. Translating it yields CASSTTGDRGRLFF.

In its sample, this clone was seen a few times. The rearrangement uses TRBV19 and TRBJ1-1; D not certain. This CDR3 contains 12 residues. Germline CDR1 LNHDA, CDR2 SQIVND (reference sequence). The V gene lost 0 bases and the J gene lost 10 bases, with 9 bases spanning the gap. The CDR3 bases are TGTGCCAGTAGTATAGAATTGAGCGCAGCTTTCTTT. It translates to CASSIELSAAFF.

For the CDR3, the DNA is TGTGCCAGCAGTCGGGACAGGACCGTCGCCGAAGCTTTCTTT. Encoded protein: CASSRDRTVAEAFF. The chain combines TRBV6-5 with TRBJ1-1, with 8 bases matching TRBD1. The CDR3 spans 14 residues. The germline CDR1 and CDR2 sequences are MNHEY and SVGAGI. The trim removed 5 bases at V and 8 bases at J, leaving 10 bases unmatched.